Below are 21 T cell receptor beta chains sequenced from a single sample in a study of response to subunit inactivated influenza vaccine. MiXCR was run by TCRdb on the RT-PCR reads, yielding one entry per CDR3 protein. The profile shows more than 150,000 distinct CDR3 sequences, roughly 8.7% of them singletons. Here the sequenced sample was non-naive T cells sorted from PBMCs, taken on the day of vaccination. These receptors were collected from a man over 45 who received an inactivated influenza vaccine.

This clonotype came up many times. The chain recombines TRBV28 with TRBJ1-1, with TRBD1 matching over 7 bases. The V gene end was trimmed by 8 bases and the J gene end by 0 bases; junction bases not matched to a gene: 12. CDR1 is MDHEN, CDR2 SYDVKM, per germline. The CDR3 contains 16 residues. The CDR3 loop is CASSIWTGEMNTEAFF. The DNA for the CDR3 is TGTGCCAGCTCTATTTGGACAGGCGAGATGAACACTGAAGCTTTCTTT.

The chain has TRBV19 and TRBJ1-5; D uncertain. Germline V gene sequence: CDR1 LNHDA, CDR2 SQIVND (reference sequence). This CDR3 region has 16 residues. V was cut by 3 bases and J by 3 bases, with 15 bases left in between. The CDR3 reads CASSMRPTQPNQPQHF. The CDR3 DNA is TGTGCCAGTAGTATGAGGCCCACACAACCCAATCAGCCCCAGCATTTT.

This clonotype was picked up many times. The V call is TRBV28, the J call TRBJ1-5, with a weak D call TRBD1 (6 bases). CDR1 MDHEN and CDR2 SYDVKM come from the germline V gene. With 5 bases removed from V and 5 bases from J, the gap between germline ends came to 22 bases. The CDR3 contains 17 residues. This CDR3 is CASSPPGQNFGDQPQHF. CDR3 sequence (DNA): TGTGCCAGCAGTCCTCCGGGACAAAATTTTGGGGATCAGCCCCAGCATTTT.

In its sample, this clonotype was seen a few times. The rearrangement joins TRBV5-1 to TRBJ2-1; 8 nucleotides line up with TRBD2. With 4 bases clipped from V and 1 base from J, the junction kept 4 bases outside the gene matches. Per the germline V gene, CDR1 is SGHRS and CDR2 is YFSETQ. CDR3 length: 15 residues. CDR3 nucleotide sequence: TGCGCCAGCAGCACAACTAGCGGATCCTACAATGAGCAGTTCTTC. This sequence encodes CASSTTSGSYNEQFF.

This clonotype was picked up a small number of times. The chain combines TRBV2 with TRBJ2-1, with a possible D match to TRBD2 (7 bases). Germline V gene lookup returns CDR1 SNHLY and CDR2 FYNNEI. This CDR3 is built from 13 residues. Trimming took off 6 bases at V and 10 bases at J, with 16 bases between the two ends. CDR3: CASRRGAGEEQFF. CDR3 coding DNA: TGTGCCAGCAGACGGGGGGCTGGTGAGGAGCAGTTCTTC.

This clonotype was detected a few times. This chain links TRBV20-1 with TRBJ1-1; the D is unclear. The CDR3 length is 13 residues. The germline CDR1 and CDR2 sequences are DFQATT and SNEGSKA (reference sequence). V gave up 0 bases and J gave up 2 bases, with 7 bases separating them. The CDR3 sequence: CSARDPGNTEAFF. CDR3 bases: TGCAGTGCTAGAGATCCTGGAAACACTGAAGCTTTCTTT.

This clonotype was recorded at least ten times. CDR3 nucleotide sequence: TGTGCCAGCAGAAAGAATATCGTCAGTGAGCAGTTCTTC. Translated: CASRKNIVSEQFF. The chain has TRBV6-1 and TRBJ2-1; D unresolved. V was cut by 6 bases and J by 9 bases, with 15 bases left in between. This CDR3 region has 13 residues. Germline CDR1 is MNHNS and CDR2 is SASEGT.

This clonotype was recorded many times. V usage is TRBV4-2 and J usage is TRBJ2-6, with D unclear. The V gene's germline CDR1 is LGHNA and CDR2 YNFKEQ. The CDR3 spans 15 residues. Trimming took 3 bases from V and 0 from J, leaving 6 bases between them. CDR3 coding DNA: TGTGCCAGCAGCCAGGGGATCTCTGGGGCCAACGTCCTGACTTTC. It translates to CASSQGISGANVLTF.

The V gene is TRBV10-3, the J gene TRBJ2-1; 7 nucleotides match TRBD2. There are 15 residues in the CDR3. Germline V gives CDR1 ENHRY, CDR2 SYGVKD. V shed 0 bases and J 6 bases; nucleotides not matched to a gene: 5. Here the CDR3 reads CAISESGGSSNEQFF. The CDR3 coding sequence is TGTGCCATCAGTGAGTCGGGGGGGTCAAGCAATGAGCAGTTCTTC.

CDR3 residues: CASSVGSGSNQPQHF. CDR3 in DNA: TGTGCCAGCAGCGTAGGATCAGGTAGCAATCAGCCCCAGCATTTT. The gene calls are TRBV9 and TRBJ1-5; no clear D. This CDR3 is built from 15 residues. Trimming stripped 0 bases from V and 0 bases from J, with 7 bases between. Germline-derived CDR1 and CDR2 are SGDLS and YYNGEE.

CDR3 sequence: CASSAWGSLNEKLFF. CDR3 nucleotides: TGTGCCAGCAGCGCCTGGGGCAGTTTGAATGAAAAACTGTTTTTT. The chain employs TRBV7-9 and TRBJ1-4; maybe TRBD1 (5 bases). Looked up from germline, CDR1 is SEHNR and CDR2 is FQNEAQ (reference sequence). V was shortened by 5 bases and J by 5 bases, with 15 bases between the two germline ends. The CDR3 extends over 15 amino acids. Full variable domain (missing parts from reference TRBV7-9 and TRBJ1-4): DTGVSQNPRHKITKRGQNVTFRCDPISEHNRLYWYRQTLGQGPEFLTYFQNEAQLEKSRLLSDRFSAERPKGSFSTLEIQRTEQGDSAMYLCASSAWGSLNEKLFFGSGTQLSVL.

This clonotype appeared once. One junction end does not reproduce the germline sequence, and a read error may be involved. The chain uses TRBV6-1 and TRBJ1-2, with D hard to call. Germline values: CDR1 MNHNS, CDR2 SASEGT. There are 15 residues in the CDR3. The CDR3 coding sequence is TGTGCCAGCAGTGAAGAGGTTGTGAACAACTATGGCTACATCTTC. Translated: CASSEEVVNNYGYIF.

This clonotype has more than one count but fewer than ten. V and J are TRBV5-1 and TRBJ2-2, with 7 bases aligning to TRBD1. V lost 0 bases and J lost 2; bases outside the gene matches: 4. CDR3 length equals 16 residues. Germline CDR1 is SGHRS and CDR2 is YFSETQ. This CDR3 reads CASSLGDSINTGELFF. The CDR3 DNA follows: TGCGCCAGCAGCTTGGGGGACAGTATAAACACCGGGGAGCTGTTTTTT. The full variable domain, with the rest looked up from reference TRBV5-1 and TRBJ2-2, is KAGVTQTPRYLIKTRGQQVTLSCSPISGHRSVSWYQQTPGQGLQFLFEYFSETQRNKGNFPGRFSGRQFSNSRSEMNVSTLELGDSALYLCASSLGDSINTGELFFGEGSRLTVL.

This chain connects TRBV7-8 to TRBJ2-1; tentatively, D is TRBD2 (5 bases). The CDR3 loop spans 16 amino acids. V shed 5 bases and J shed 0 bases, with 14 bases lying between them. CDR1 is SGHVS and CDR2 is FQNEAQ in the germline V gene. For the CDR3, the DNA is TGTGCCAGCAGCCCCCGGGAAGCAAGCTCCTACAATGAGCAGTTCTTC. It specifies CASSPREASSYNEQFF.

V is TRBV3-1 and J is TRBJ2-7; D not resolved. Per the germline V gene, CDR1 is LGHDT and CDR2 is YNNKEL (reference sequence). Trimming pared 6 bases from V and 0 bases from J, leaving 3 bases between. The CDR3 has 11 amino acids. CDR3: CASRDSYEQYF. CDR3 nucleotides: TGTGCCAGCAGGGACTCCTACGAGCAGTACTTC.

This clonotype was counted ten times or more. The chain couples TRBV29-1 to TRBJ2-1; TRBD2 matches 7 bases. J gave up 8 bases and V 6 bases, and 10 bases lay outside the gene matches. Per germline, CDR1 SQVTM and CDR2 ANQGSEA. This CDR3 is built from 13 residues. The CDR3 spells CSVRQTSIHEQFF. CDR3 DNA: TGCAGCGTCCGCCAGACTAGCATCCATGAGCAGTTCTTC.

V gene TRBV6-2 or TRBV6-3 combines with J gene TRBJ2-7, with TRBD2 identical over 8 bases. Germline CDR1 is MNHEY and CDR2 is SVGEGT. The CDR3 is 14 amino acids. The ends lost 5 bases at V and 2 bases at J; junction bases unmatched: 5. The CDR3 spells CASSKREIPYEQYF. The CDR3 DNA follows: TGTGCCAGCAGTAAGCGGGAGATCCCCTACGAGCAGTACTTC.

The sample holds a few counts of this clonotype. The CDR3 sequence: CSVEQGAREKLFF. CDR3 sequence (DNA): TGCAGCGTTGAACAGGGGGCGAGGGAAAAACTGTTTTTT. This chain connects TRBV29-1 to TRBJ1-4; 8 nucleotides line up with TRBD1. Germline V gene data show CDR1 as SQVTM and CDR2 as ANQGSEA. The CDR3 consists of 13 residues. Trimming took 2 bases from V and 8 from J; bases not matched to a gene: 4.

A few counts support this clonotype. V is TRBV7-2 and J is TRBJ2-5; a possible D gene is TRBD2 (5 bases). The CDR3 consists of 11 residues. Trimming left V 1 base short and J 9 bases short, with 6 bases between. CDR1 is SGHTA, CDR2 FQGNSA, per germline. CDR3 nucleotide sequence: TGTGCCAGCAGCTTAGGTAGCGCCCAGTACTTC. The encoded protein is CASSLGSAQYF.

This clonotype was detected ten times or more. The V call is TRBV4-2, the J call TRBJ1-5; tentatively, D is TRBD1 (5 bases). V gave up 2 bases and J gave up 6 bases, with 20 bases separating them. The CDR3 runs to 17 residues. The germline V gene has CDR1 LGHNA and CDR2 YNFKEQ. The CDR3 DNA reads TGTGCCAGCAGCCAATCCCCCGGGAGCGGGGGAAGTCAGCCCCAGCATTTT. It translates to CASSQSPGSGGSQPQHF.

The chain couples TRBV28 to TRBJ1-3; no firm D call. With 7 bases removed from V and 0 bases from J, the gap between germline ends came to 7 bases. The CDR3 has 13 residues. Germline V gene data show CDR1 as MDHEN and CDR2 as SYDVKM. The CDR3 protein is CASKRLSGNTIYF. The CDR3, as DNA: TGTGCCAGCAAACGGCTCTCTGGAAACACCATATATTTT.